This T cell receptor (beta chain) stems from a study of T cells expressing NK-cell markers. Study information: Underlying the TCR beta repertoires were sorted CD3+CD56+NKG2C+, CD3+CD56+NKG2C- and CD3+CD56-NKG2C+ T cells.

This CDR3 spans 16 amino acids. Germline V lookup: CDR1 SQVTM, CDR2 ANQGSEA. TCRdb re-analyzed the 5' RACE reads; it lists each CDR3 protein once, without DNA. Listed are about 550,000 distinct CDR3 sequences; approximately 3.6% falls within the top ten. Sequencing used blood T cells: a sorted CD56 or NKG2C T cell subset, CD4+ or CD8+ T cells, or bulk PBMC T cells (not recorded which). The chain recombines TRBV29-1 with TRBJ2-3; TCRdb gives TRBD2 as the D gene, but with no DNA this cannot be confirmed. The receptor was derived from a young man in good health. This CDR3 reads CSVVPGLAGHTDTQYF.